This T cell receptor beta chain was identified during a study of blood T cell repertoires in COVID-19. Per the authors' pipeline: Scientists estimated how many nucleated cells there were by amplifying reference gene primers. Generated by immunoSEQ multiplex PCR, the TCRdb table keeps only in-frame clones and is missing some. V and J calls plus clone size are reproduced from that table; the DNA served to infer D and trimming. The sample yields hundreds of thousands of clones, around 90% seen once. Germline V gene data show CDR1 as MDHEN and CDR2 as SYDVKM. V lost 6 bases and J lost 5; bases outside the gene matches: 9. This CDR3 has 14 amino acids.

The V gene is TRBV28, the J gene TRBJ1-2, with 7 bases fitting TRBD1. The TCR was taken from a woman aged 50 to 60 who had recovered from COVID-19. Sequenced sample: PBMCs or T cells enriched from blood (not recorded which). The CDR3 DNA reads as TGTGCCAGCAGCACGGGACAGAACCTTTATGGCTACACCTTC. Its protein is CASSTGQNLYGYTF.